This record covers a single T cell receptor beta chain. As processed by the authors: Reference gene primer amplification yielded estimated nucleated cell counts. This table comes from immunoSEQ multiplex PCR, and its TCRdb copy is limited to in-frame clones, with some not included. V and J calls and clone size follow that table, whereas D and trimming were derived from the DNA. The sample lists about 170,000 clones, roughly four fifths occurring once. The CDR3 is made up of 13 amino acids. The sample belongs to a study of blood T cell repertoires in COVID-19. Across the whole study: Sites in the United States, Italy and Spain provided acute and convalescent COVID-19 samples. PBMCs, B-cell-depleted T cells, or T cells were the source of the cDNA or gDNA that made up the material.

Seattle enrolled patients during active infection and tracked them longitudinally. The sequence was collected from a woman of 80 years or more with COVID-19, enrolled during active disease. J is TRBJ1-2 and V is TRBV21-1. TRBV21-1 is listed as a pseudogene. Sequenced input: peripheral blood. For the CDR3, the DNA is TGTGCCAGCAGCAAAGACGGGATCTATGGCTACACCTTC. The encoded protein is CASSKDGIYGYTF.